This T cell receptor (beta chain) stems from a study of cytomegalovirus exposure and HLA in healthy donors. Study-wide results and limits: Later work found that TCR association rates differed between HLA loci; DRB1 had the most and HLA-C the fewest. Most TCR sequences were rare, but some public TCRs occurred in many donors.

Vbeta (60) and Jbeta (13) primers were used in the PCR. The repertoire was sequenced with immunoSEQ multiplex PCR; TCRdb's copy has only in-frame clones and lacks some. The table has 150,000 to 200,000 clones, over 60% seen once. The germline gives CDR1 LNHDA, CDR2 SQIVND (reference sequence). V dropped 5 bases and J dropped 4 bases, with 10 bases sitting between them. The CDR3 is 13 residues long. Although they were nominally healthy when sampled, donors likely had unrecorded immune exposures. Regarding this clone: Antigen unknown.

The V gene is TRBV19, the J gene TRBJ2-3; D possibly corresponds to TRBD2 (6 bases). The sample comprised PBMCs. This clonotype originated in a woman aged 25 to 45 in good health and CMV-seronegative. CDR3 residues: CASSVPSADTQYF. CDR3 nucleotide sequence: TGTGCCAGTAGTGTCCCTAGCGCAGATACGCAGTATTTT.